This T cell receptor beta chain was identified during a study of CD8+CD57+ T cells in acquired aplastic anemia. Study observations and caveats: Patients shared twenty-nine CD8+ CDR3 sequences with controls.

CDR3 length: 16 residues. Looked up from germline, CDR1 is LNHDA and CDR2 is SQIVND (reference sequence). The V gene lost 3 bases and the J gene lost 5 bases, with 14 bases spanning the gap. With regard to this clonotype: Its antigen is unknown.

It was genomic DNA that served as the template for profiling TCR beta VDJ and CDR3. In TCRdb, the reads were re-called with MiXCR into one record per CDR3 protein. The sample comprises 200,000 to 250,000 distinct CDR3 sequences, more than 55% of which are singletons, and around 60% rests with the top ten. The patients chosen for sequencing had shown expansion of CD8+CD57+ cells (detected by flow cytometry). This TCR was recovered from a human donor with aplastic anemia. This chain links TRBV19 with TRBJ1-6, with a tentative D call TRBD1 (5 bases). Sequenced input: sorted CD4+, CD8+, or CD8+CD57+ T cells (not recorded which) from PBMCs. The CDR3 DNA follows: TGTGCCAGTAGTATCGCGGCAGGGTTGGATAATTCACCCCTCCACTTT. It is translated as CASSIAAGLDNSPLHF.